Listed below are T cell receptor beta chains from one sample, sequenced in a study of blood T cell repertoires in COVID-19. The data were produced by immunoSEQ multiplex PCR, yet TCRdb's version contains in-frame clones alone and is incomplete. The sample holds fewer than 300,000 clones, approximately 81% seen once. The sequenced material came from peripheral blood. The source is a woman in her late teens or twenties with acute or convalescent COVID-19. The CDR3 runs from the conserved cysteine through the conserved F or W. The D gene is left open where the match is weak. The size field is filled for only some rows; it gives once, few, many or a size class.

V: TRBV6-5
J: TRBJ1-2
D: -
length: 13
size: once
DNA: TGTGCCAGCAGTTACTCGACGGGGGAAGGCTACACCTTC
CDR3: CASSYSTGEGYTF

V: TRBV19
J: TRBJ1-2
D: -
length: 16
size: -
DNA: TGTGCCAGTAGTATAGGGAGGGGCAGCCTCTTCTATGGCTACACCTTC
CDR3: CASSIGRGSLFYGYTF

V: TRBV2
J: TRBJ2-3
D: TRBD2
length: 14
size: -
DNA: TGTGCCAGCGGGGCTAGCGGTGGCACAGATACGCAGTATTTT
CDR3: CASGASGGTDTQYF

V: TRBV15
J: TRBJ1-1
D: -
length: 16
size: once
DNA: TGTGCCACCAGCAGAGATTCCGGGACACGCGCCACTGAAGCTTTCTTT
CDR3: CATSRDSGTRATEAFF

V: TRBV11-3
J: TRBJ2-1
D: TRBD1
length: 18
size: once
DNA: TGTGCCAGCAGCTTAGATCAGGGTGGGACAGGGACCTACAATGAGCAGTTCTTC
CDR3: CASSLDQGGTGTYNEQFF

V: TRBV7-6
J: TRBJ1-6
D: -
length: 17
size: -
DNA: TGTGCCAGCAGCTTATCGTTAGCCGAGGCCGGTAATTCACCCCTCCACTTT
CDR3: CASSLSLAEAGNSPLHF

V: TRBV7-2
J: TRBJ2-1
D: -
length: 14
size: -
DNA: TGTGCCAGCAGCTTACCTAGCGCCCCCAATGAGCAGTTCTTC
CDR3: CASSLPSAPNEQFF

V: TRBV7-9
J: TRBJ2-7
D: TRBD1
length: 14
size: -
DNA: TGTGCCAGCAGCATGGACAGGGACTCCTACGAGCAGTACTTC
CDR3: CASSMDRDSYEQYF

V: TRBV5-6
J: TRBJ2-1
D: -
length: 15
size: once
DNA: TGTGCCAGCAGAGAAAGGGGCCTCTCCTACAATGAGCAGTTCTTC
CDR3: CASRERGLSYNEQFF

V: TRBV5-1
J: TRBJ1-1
D: -
length: 13
size: -
DNA: TGCGCCAGCAGCTTGGAACGGGGGGCTGAAGCTTTCTTT
CDR3: CASSLERGAEAFF

V: TRBV7-9
J: TRBJ2-1
D: TRBD2
length: 14
size: -
DNA: TGTGCCAGCAGCTTAGGCGGGAGGGCCCATGAGCAGTTCTTC
CDR3: CASSLGGRAHEQFF

V: TRBV28
J: TRBJ2-1
D: TRBD2
length: 18
size: -
DNA: TGTGCCAGCAGTGGTAGCGGGAGGCCCTTTTTTCCCTACAATGAGCAGTTCTTC
CDR3: CASSGSGRPFFPYNEQFF

V: TRBV5-4
J: TRBJ2-3
D: TRBD1
length: 14
size: -
DNA: TGTGCCAGCATCTCCCTGGACAGGGAGGATACGCAGTATTTT
CDR3: CASISLDREDTQYF

V: TRBV27
J: TRBJ2-5
D: -
length: 13
size: once
DNA: TGTGCCAGCAGTCCGCGCCTCCAAGAGACCCAGTACTTC
CDR3: CASSPRLQETQYF

V: TRBV5-1
J: TRBJ2-2
D: -
length: 14
size: -
DNA: TGCGCCAGCAGCTTTATAGGGGCGGCCGGGGAGCTGTTTTTT
CDR3: CASSFIGAAGELFF

V: TRBV13
J: TRBJ2-1
D: -
length: 14
size: -
DNA: TGTGCCAGCAGCTTAGTCGAGGGAATAAATGAGCAGTTCTTC
CDR3: CASSLVEGINEQFF

V: TRBV4-3
J: TRBJ2-4
D: -
length: 16
size: few
DNA: TGCGCCAGCAGCCAAGATTTATCGGGGGTCAGGAACATTCAGTACTTC
CDR3: CASSQDLSGVRNIQYF

V: TRBV19
J: TRBJ1-2
D: TRBD1
length: 17
size: once
DNA: TGTGCCAGTAGTATCCCCTTTTATCGACAGGGCTATCATGGCTACACCTTC
CDR3: CASSIPFYRQGYHGYTF